Listed below are T cell receptor beta chains from one sample, sequenced in a study of shared clonotypes between healthy human individuals. TCRdb's copy holds only in-frame clones and misses some; the assay was immunoSEQ multiplex PCR. The sample has about 2.4 million clones, 93% seen once. The sample taken for sequencing was naive CD4+ T cells from PBMCs. The source is a young man in good health. Some clones in this sample may be carry-over from other donors' samples. Both conserved end residues are part of each CDR3. D genes are given only for firm matches. Part of the rows lack a size; the others show once, few, many or a class for expanded clones.

clone_size,v_call,j_call,d_call,cdr3_length,cdr3_aa,cdr3_nt
.,TRBV2,TRBJ2-4,TRBD1,13,CASQRGRYGIQYF,TGTGCCAGCCAAAGGGGGCGTTACGGCATTCAGTACTTC
.,TRBV5-8,TRBJ2-7,TRBD1,15,CASSPRTGSVYEQYF,TGTGCCAGCAGCCCACGGACAGGTTCCGTTTACGAGCAGTACTTC
.,TRBV6-1,TRBJ1-2,.,14,CASSEGRPEAGYTF,TGTGCCAGCAGTGAAGGCAGGCCGGAGGCTGGCTACACCTTC
.,TRBV18,TRBJ2-5,.,13,CASSPGSWETQYF,TGTGCCAGCTCACCCGGGTCCTGGGAGACCCAGTACTTC
.,TRBV18,TRBJ1-2,.,14,CASSPPGTNYGYTF,TGTGCCAGCTCACCACCGGGGACGAACTATGGCTACACCTTC
.,TRBV5-1,TRBJ2-1,TRBD2,16,CASSKRTSGEGNEQFF,TGCGCCAGCAGCAAAAGGACTAGCGGGGAGGGCAATGAGCAGTTCTTC
.,TRBV5-1,TRBJ2-5,TRBD1,16,CASSWVTGTVQETQYF,TGCGCCAGCAGCTGGGTCACCGGGACAGTACAAGAGACCCAGTACTTC
.,TRBV7-2,TRBJ2-3,.,12,CASSFRGDTQYF,TGTGCCAGCAGCTTTAGAGGGGATACGCAGTATTTT
once,TRBV21-1,TRBJ2-3,.,12,CASSKVTSSQYF,TGTGCCAGCAGCAAAGTTACTAGTTCGCAGTATTTT
once,TRBV7-2,TRBJ1-1,.,14,CASSARQENTEAFF,TGTGCCAGCAGCGCCAGACAGGAGAACACTGAAGCTTTCTTT